This T cell receptor (beta chain) was recovered during a study of Ad26.COV2.S vaccination and SARS-CoV-2 variants. Described treatment: 15 to 20 received Ad26.COV2.S at low or high dose, single or two shots; about 5 received placebo; per-sample allocation not given. Samples analyzed were those drawn on day 63 after the first vaccine or placebo injection. The repertoire was sequenced with immunoSEQ multiplex PCR; TCRdb's copy has only in-frame clones and lacks some. The table records 500,000 or so clones, around nine tenths of them present only once. The material sequenced was peripheral blood, taken in a trial of Ad26.COV2.S vaccine versus placebo. This receptor was taken from a person aged 18-60 years who received the Ad26.COV2.S COVID-19 vaccine or a placebo.

CDR3 DNA: TGTGCCAGCAGCCCAGCGGGAGGCCCGGGAGGGACCCAGTACTTC. Translating it yields CASSPAGGPGGTQYF. V usage is TRBV11-2 and J usage is TRBJ2-5; TRBD2 matches at 9 bases. This CDR3 region has 15 residues. The trim removed 5 bases at V and 7 bases at J, leaving 11 bases unmatched. The germline V gene has CDR1 SGHAT and CDR2 FQNNGV.